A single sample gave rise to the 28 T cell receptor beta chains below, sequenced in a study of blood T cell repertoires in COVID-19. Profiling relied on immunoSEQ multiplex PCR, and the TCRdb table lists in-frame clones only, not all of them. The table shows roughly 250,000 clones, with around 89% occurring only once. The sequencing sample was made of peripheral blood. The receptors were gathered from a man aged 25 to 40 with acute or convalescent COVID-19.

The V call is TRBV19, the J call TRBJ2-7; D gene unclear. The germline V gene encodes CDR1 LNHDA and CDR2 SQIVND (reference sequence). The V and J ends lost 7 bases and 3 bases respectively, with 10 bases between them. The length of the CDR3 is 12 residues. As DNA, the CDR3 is TGTGCCAGTACTACCCCCAACTACGAGCAGTACTTC. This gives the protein CASTTPNYEQYF.

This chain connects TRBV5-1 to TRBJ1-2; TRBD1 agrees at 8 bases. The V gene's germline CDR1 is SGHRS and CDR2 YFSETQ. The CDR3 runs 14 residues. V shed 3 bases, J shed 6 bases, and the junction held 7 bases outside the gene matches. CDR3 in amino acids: CASSSPQGADGYTF. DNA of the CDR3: TGCGCCAGCAGCTCGCCCCAGGGGGCTGATGGCTACACCTTC.

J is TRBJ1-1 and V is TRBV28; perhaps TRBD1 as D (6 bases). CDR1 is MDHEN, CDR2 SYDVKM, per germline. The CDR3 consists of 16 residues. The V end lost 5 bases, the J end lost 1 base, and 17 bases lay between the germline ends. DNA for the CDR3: TGTGCCAGCAGTCCACCATACCCGGGACAGAACACTGAAGCTTTCTTT. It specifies CASSPPYPGQNTEAFF.

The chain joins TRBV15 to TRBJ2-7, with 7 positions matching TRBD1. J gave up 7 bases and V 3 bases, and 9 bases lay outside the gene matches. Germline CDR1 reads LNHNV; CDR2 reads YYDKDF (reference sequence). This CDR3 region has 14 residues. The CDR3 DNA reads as TGTGCCACCAGCAGTAGGACGACAGGGCCGGAGCAGTACTTC. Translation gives CATSSRTTGPEQYF.

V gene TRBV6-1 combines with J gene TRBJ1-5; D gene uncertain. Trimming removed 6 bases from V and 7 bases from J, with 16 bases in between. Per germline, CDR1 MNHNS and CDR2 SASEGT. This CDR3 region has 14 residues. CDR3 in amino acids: CASREIIGFQPQHF. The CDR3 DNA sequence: TGTGCCAGCAGGGAGATAATCGGGTTCCAGCCCCAGCATTTT.

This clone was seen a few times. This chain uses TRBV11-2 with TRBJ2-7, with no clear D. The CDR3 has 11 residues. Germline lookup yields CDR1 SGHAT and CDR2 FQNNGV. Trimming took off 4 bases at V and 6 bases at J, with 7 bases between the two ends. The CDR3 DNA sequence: TGTGCCAGCAGCTCCCTCGGCGAGCAGTACTTC. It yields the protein CASSSLGEQYF.

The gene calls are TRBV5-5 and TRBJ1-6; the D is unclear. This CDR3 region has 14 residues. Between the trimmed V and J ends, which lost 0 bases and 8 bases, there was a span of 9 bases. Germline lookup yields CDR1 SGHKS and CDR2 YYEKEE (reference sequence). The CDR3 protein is CASSLDSSHSPLHF. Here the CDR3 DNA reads TGTGCCAGCAGCTTGGACAGTTCCCATTCACCCCTCCACTTT.

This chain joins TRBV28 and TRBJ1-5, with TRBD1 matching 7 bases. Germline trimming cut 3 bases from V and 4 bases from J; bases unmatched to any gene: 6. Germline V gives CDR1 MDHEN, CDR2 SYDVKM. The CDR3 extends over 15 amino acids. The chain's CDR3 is CASSFAGTANQPQHF. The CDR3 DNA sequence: TGTGCCAGCAGTTTTGCAGGGACAGCAAATCAGCCCCAGCATTTT.

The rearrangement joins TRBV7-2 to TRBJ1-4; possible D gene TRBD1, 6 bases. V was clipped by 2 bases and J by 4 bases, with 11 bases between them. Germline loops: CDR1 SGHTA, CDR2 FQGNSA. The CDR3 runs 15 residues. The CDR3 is CASSLTTGGNEKLFF. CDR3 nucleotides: TGTGCCAGCAGCTTAACGACAGGAGGTAATGAAAAACTGTTTTTT.

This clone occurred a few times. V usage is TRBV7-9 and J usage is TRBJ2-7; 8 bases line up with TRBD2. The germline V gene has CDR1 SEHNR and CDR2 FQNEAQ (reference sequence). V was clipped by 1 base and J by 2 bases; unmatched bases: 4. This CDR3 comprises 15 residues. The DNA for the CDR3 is TGTGCCAGCAGCTTAGAGAACGGGAGGGCCTACGAGCAGTACTTC. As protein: CASSLENGRAYEQYF.

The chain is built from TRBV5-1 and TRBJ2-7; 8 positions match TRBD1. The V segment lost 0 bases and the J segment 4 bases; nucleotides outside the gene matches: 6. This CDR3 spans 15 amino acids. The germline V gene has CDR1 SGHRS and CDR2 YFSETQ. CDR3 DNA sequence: TGCGCCAGCAGCTTGGCAGGGGGCAGCCGATACGAGCAGTACTTC. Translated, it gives CASSLAGGSRYEQYF. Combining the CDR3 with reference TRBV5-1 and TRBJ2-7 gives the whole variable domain KAGVTQTPRYLIKTRGQQVTLSCSPISGHRSVSWYQQTPGQGLQFLFEYFSETQRNKGNFPGRFSGRQFSNSRSEMNVSTLELGDSALYLCASSLAGGSRYEQYFGPGTRLTVT.

The CDR3 DNA reads TGCGCCAGCAGCTCTGGGGCCCAAGGGGGTTACACAGATACGCAGTATTTT. Translating gives CASSSGAQGGYTDTQYF. The chain joins TRBV5-1 to TRBJ2-3, with D tentatively TRBD1 (6 bases). The CDR3 loop spans 17 amino acids. With 3 bases removed from V and 2 bases from J, the gap between germline ends came to 19 bases. Germline V gene data show CDR1 as SGHRS and CDR2 as YFSETQ. Together with reference TRBV5-1 and TRBJ2-3, the CDR3 gives the full variable domain: KAGVTQTPRYLIKTRGQQVTLSCSPISGHRSVSWYQQTPGQGLQFLFEYFSETQRNKGNFPGRFSGRQFSNSRSEMNVSTLELGDSALYLCASSSGAQGGYTDTQYFGPGTRLTVL.

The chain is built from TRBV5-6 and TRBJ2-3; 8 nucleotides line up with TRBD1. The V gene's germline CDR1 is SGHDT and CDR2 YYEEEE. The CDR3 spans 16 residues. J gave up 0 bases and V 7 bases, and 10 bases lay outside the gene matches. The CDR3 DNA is TGTGCCAGCGCCTGGACGAGGACAGGGAGCACAGATACGCAGTATTTT. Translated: CASAWTRTGSTDTQYF.

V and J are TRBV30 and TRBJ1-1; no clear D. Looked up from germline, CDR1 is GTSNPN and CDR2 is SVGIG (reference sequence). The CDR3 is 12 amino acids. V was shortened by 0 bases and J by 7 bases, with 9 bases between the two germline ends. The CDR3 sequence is CAWSVLIGEAFF. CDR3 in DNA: TGTGCCTGGAGTGTCCTTATCGGTGAAGCTTTCTTT.

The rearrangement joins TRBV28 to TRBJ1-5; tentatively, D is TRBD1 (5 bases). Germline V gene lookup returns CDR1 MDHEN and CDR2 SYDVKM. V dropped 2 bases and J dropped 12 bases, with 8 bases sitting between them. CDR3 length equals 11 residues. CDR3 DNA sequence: TGTGCCAGCAGTTTAGACAGCTACCAGCATTTT. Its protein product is CASSLDSYQHF. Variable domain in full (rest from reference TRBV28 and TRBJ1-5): DVKVTQSSRYLVKRTGEKVFLECVQDMDHENMFWYRQDPGLGLRLIYFSYDVKMKEKGDIPEGYSVSREKKERFSLILESASTNQTSMYLCASSLDSYQHFGDGTRLSIL.

In nucleotides, the CDR3 is TGCGCCAGCAGCACAATCCCAACTAATGAAAAACTGTTTTTT. This translates into CASSTIPTNEKLFF. This sequence joins TRBV4-1 and TRBJ1-4; D remains ambiguous. There are 14 residues in the CDR3. Germline assignment: CDR1 MGHRA and CDR2 YSYEKL. Trimming cost V 5 bases and J 0 bases, with 7 bases left between them.

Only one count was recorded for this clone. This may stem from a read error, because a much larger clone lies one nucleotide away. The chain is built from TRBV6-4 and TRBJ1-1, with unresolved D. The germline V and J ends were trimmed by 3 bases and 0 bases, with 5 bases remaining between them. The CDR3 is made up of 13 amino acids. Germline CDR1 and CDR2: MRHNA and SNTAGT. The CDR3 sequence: CASSELMNTEAFF. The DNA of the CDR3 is TGTGCCAGCAGTGAATTAATGAACACTGAAGCTTTCTTT.

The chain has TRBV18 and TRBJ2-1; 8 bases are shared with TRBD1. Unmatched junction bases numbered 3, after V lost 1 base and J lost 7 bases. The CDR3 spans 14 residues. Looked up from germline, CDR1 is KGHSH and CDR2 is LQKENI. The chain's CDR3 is CASSPQQGVNEQFF. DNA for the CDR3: TGTGCCAGCTCACCACAACAGGGGGTAAATGAGCAGTTCTTC.

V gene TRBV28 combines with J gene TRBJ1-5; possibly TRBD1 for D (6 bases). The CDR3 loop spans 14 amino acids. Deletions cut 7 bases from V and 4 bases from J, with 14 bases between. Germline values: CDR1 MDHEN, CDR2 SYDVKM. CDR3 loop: CASNPGRGNQPQHF. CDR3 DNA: TGTGCCAGCAATCCCGGCAGGGGTAATCAGCCCCAGCATTTT.

The DNA of the CDR3 is TGTGCCAGCAGCCAAGAAGTAAGACAGGGGGGTAACTATGGCTACACCTTC. Translated, it gives CASSQEVRQGGNYGYTF. The chain joins TRBV3-1 (or the pseudogene TRBV3-2) to TRBJ1-2; the match to TRBD1 covers 9 bases. This CDR3 region has 17 residues. CDR1 and CDR2 from the germline V gene are LGHDT and YNNKEL (reference sequence). The V segment lost 0 bases and the J segment 1 base; nucleotides outside the gene matches: 6.

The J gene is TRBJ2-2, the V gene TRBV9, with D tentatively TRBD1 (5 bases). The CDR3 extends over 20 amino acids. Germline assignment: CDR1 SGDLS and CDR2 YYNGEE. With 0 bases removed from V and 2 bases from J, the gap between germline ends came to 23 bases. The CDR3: CASSVARDPKGPTNTGELFF. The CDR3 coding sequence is TGTGCCAGCAGCGTAGCTAGAGATCCGAAGGGGCCAACAAACACCGGGGAGCTGTTTTTT.

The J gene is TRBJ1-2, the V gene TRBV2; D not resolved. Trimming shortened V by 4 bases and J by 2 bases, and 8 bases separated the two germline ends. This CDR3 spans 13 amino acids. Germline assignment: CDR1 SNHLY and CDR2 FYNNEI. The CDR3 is CASSVSGNYGYTF. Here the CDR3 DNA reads TGTGCCAGCAGTGTATCGGGGAACTATGGCTACACCTTC.

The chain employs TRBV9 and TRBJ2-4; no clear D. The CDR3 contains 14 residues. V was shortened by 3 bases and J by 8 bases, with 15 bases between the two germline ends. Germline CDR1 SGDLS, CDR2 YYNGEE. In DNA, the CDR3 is TGTGCCAGCAGCGCCCACCGGATAGAGGACATTCAGTACTTC. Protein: CASSAHRIEDIQYF.

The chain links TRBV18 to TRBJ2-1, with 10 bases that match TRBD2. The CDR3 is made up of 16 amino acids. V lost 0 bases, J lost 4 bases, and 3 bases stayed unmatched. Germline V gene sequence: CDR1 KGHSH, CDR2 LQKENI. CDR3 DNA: TGTGCCAGCTCACCACCTAGCGGGAGGTTGTACAATGAGCAGTTCTTC. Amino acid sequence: CASSPPSGRLYNEQFF.

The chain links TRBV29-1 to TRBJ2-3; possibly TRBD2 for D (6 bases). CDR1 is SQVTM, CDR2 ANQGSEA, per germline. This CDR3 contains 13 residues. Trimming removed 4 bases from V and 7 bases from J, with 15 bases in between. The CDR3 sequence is CSVGRDLAHTQYF. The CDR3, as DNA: TGCAGCGTTGGGAGGGACTTAGCACATACGCAGTATTTT.

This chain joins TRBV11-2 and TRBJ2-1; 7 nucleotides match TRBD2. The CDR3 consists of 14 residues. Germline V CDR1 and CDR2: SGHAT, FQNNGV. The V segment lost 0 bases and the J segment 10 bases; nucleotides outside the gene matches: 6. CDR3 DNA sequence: TGTGCCAGCAGCTTAGAGGGGGGGAGGGGCGAGCAGTTCTTC. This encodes CASSLEGGRGEQFF.

The CDR3 reads CASSYGTGVWEPQHF. In DNA form, the CDR3 reads TGTGCCAGCAGTTACGGGACAGGGGTTTGGGAGCCCCAGCATTTT. J is TRBJ1-5 and V is TRBV5-5; 10 bases fit TRBD1. Germline CDR1 and CDR2: SGHKS and YYEKEE (reference sequence). J was trimmed by 8 bases and V by 5 bases; bases with no gene match: 10. The CDR3 sequence is 15 residues long.

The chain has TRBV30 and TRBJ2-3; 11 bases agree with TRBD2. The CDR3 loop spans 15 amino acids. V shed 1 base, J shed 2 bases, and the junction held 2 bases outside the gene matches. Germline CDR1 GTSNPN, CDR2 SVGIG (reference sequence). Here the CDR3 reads CAWSEGLAATDTQYF. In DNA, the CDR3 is TGTGCCTGGAGTGAGGGACTAGCGGCCACAGATACGCAGTATTTT.